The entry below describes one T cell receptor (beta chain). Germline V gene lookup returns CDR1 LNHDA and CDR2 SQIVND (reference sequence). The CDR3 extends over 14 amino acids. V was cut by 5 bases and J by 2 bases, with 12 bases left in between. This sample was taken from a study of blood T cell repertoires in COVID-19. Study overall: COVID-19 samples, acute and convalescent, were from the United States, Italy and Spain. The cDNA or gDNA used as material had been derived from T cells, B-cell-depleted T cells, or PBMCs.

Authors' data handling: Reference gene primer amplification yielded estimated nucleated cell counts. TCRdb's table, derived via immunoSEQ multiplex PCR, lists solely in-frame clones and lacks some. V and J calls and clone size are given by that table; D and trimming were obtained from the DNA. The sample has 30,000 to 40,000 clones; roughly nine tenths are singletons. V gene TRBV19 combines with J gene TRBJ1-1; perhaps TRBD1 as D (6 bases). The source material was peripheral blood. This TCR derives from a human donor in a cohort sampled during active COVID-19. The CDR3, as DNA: TGTGCCAGTAGTTTTGGGGGCCCAAACACTGAAGCTTTCTTT. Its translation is CASSFGGPNTEAFF.